These 11 T cell receptor beta chains were sequenced from one sample in a study of neoadjuvant anti-PD-1 for oral cavity cancer. Regarding time point: after neoadjuvant nivolumab, at surgical resection. Profiled with immunoSEQ multiplex PCR; TCRdb holds only in-frame clones, not every one. In the table there are under 15,000 clones, 67% of which are singletons. The input for sequencing was PBMCs, taken after nivolumab (anti-PD-1) treatment. Receptors were obtained from a person between 35 and 79 years old with oral cavity squamous cell carcinoma.

This clone has a handful of counts. The V call is TRBV10-1, the J call TRBJ2-1; D might be TRBD2 (5 bases). The CDR3 is 15 amino acids. The germline V gene has CDR1 WNHNN and CDR2 SYGVQD (reference sequence). Trimming removed 5 bases at V and 0 bases at J, with 11 bases between. The DNA of the CDR3 is TGCGCCAGCAGTCCGCTTGGGAGCTCCTACAATGAGCAGTTCTTC. Translating it yields CASSPLGSSYNEQFF.

In this sample, this clone turned up a few times. This CDR3 is CASTDRTTEAFF. The DNA of the CDR3 is TGTGCCAGCACGGACAGGACCACTGAAGCTTTCTTT. The rearrangement uses TRBV28 and TRBJ1-1; 7 nucleotides match TRBD1. The CDR3 has 12 residues. Unmatched junction bases numbered 3, after V lost 7 bases and J lost 4 bases. Germline V gene data show CDR1 as MDHEN and CDR2 as SYDVKM.

CDR3 coding DNA: TGTGCCAGCAGTGAGAGTTGGGAGACCCAGTACTTC. Translated: CASSESWETQYF. This chain connects TRBV6-1 to TRBJ2-5; D is unclear. V was cut by 3 bases and J by 5 bases, with 7 bases left in between. Germline V CDR1 and CDR2: MNHNS, SASEGT. This CDR3 contains 12 residues.

The chain is built from TRBV6-5 and TRBJ1-1; D gene ambiguous. This CDR3 has 13 amino acids. V shed 0 bases and J shed 1 base, with 3 bases lying between them. The germline V gene has CDR1 MNHEY and CDR2 SVGAGI. CDR3 nucleotides: TGTGCCAGCAGTTACTCGCGGAACACTGAAGCTTTCTTT. Protein product: CASSYSRNTEAFF.

The rearrangement uses TRBV7-9 and TRBJ2-7, with 7 bases that match TRBD1. V dropped 3 bases and J dropped 5; count of bases not matched to a gene: 7. This CDR3 comprises 14 residues. The germline V gene encodes CDR1 SEHNR and CDR2 FQNEAQ (reference sequence). DNA of the CDR3: TGTGCCAGCAGCTTCTGGACAGGACCGAACGAGCAGTACTTC. Amino acid sequence: CASSFWTGPNEQYF.

This chain joins TRBV6-6 and TRBJ2-7; tentatively, D is TRBD1 or TRBD2 (5 bases each). This CDR3 comprises 11 residues. The germline CDR1 and CDR2 sequences are MNHNY and SVGAGI (reference sequence). V dropped 3 bases and J dropped 7 bases, with 7 bases sitting between them. The CDR3 DNA sequence: TGTGCCAGCAGTTATGGGGGAGAGCAGTACTTC. It yields the protein CASSYGGEQYF.

J is TRBJ1-5 and V is TRBV11-2, with 9 bases that match TRBD1. With V trimmed by 4 bases and J by 6 bases, 4 bases remained unmatched. CDR3 size: 14 residues. Germline V gene data show CDR1 as SGHAT and CDR2 as FQNNGV. This chain's CDR3 is CASSSGQGGQPQHF. The CDR3 DNA is TGTGCCAGCAGCTCGGGACAGGGCGGTCAGCCCCAGCATTTT.

V usage is TRBV19 and J usage is TRBJ2-7; D may correspond to TRBD1 or TRBD2 (5 bases each). In germline, CDR1 is LNHDA, CDR2 SQIVND (reference sequence). The CDR3 runs 16 residues. With 1 base removed from V and 3 bases from J, the gap between germline ends came to 16 bases. CDR3 residues: CASSIGGTSAIYEQYF. CDR3 nucleotides: TGTGCCAGTAGTATAGGTGGGACCTCGGCTATCTACGAGCAGTACTTC. The full variable domain, completed using reference TRBV19 and TRBJ2-7, is DGGITQSPKYLFRKEGQNVTLSCEQNLNHDAMYWYRQDPGQGLRLIYYSQIVNDFQKGDIAEGYSVSREKKESFPLTVTSAQKNPTAFYLCASSIGGTSAIYEQYFGPGTRLTVT.

The rearrangement links TRBV29-1 to TRBJ2-4; D not certain. Looked up from germline, CDR1 is SQVTM and CDR2 is ANQGSEA. The CDR3 loop spans 15 amino acids. V was trimmed by 0 bases and J by 0 bases, leaving 9 bases between them. CDR3 DNA sequence: TGCAGCGTTGAAGAAGAACTATTAGCCAAAAACATTCAGTACTTC. It is translated as CSVEEELLAKNIQYF.

This clone has just a few counts. The chain is built from TRBV6-1 and TRBJ1-3, with D possibly being TRBD1 (6 bases). This CDR3 has 16 amino acids. V gave up 6 bases and J gave up 0 bases, with 15 bases separating them. Germline CDR1 is MNHNS and CDR2 is SASEGT. CDR3 sequence reads: CASSEQGRDSGNTIYF. The CDR3 coding sequence is TGTGCCAGCAGCGAACAGGGTAGGGACTCTGGAAACACCATATATTTT.

The chain recombines TRBV2 with TRBJ1-2; D call uncertain. V dropped 7 bases and J dropped 4 bases, with 19 bases sitting between them. The germline V gene has CDR1 SNHLY and CDR2 FYNNEI. CDR3 length equals 15 residues. CDR3 loop: CASTPEVGQSYGYTF. The CDR3, as DNA: TGTGCCAGCACCCCGGAGGTAGGGCAGAGCTATGGCTACACCTTC.